This passage covers 24 T cell receptor beta chains from one sample sequenced in a study of Graves' ophthalmopathy and Graves' hyperthyroidism. TCR beta CDR3 regions were amplified from RNA transcripts. Investigators did first-round RT-PCR with HTBI primers, then second-round multiplex PCR. TCRdb re-called the multiplex PCR reads through MiXCR, storing one row per CDR3 protein. The sample lists about 210,000 distinct CDR3 sequences, approximately 29% occurring once. Sequencing input: peripheral blood. These TCRs come from a man between 50 and 59 years old with Graves' ophthalmopathy.

This clonotype was seen at least ten times. The chain has TRBV6-2 or TRBV6-3 and TRBJ1-1; D gene ambiguous. This CDR3 comprises 14 residues. V lost 8 bases to trimming and J lost 4 bases, with 17 bases between them. Germline V gene sequence: CDR1 MNHEY, CDR2 SVGEGT. This CDR3 is CASSTLGRRTEAFF. The CDR3 region has the DNA TGTGCCAGCTCCACACTGGGTAGACGCACTGAAGCTTTCTTT.

This clonotype was observed at least ten times. V and J are TRBV20-1 and TRBJ2-5; 12 bases fit TRBD2. The J segment lost 5 bases and the V segment lost 6 bases, leaving 7 bases of the junction unmatched. The CDR3 is 14 residues long. Germline V gene sequence: CDR1 DFQATT, CDR2 SNEGSKA (reference sequence). The DNA of the CDR3 is TGCAGTGCCCGACTAGCGGGAGTACGGGAGACCCAGTACTTC. Encoded protein: CSARLAGVRETQYF.

The rearrangement links TRBV20-1 to TRBJ1-3; D remains unclear. Trimming stripped 6 bases from V and 3 bases from J, with 24 bases between. The CDR3 sequence is 17 residues long. Looked up from germline, CDR1 is DFQATT and CDR2 is SNEGSKA (reference sequence). For the CDR3, the DNA is TGCAGTGCCCACGGGAGCCCAAACTCGGCGAGTGGAAACACCATATATTTT. Amino acids: CSAHGSPNSASGNTIYF.

This clonotype appeared many times. This chain joins TRBV12-3 or TRBV12-4 and TRBJ1-1; D remains ambiguous. The V end lost 3 bases, the J end lost 3 bases, and 14 bases lay between the germline ends. CDR3 length: 15 amino acids. CDR3 coding DNA: TGTGCCAGCAGTTTTCGGCGGTTAGCCGACACTGAAGCTTTCTTT. This translates into CASSFRRLADTEAFF.

This clonotype occurred many times. The chain recombines TRBV7-6 with TRBJ1-1; 7 bases are a match to TRBD1. This CDR3 is built from 13 residues. The V gene end was trimmed by 5 bases and the J gene end by 5 bases; junction bases not matched to a gene: 5. The germline gives CDR1 SGHVS, CDR2 FNYEAQ. This chain's CDR3 is CASSTGEYTEAFF. CDR3 bases: TGTGCCAGCAGCACAGGGGAGTATACTGAAGCTTTCTTT.

There are many counts of this clonotype. The gene calls are TRBV12-5 and TRBJ2-7; D is undetermined. This CDR3 is 13 amino acids long. V gave up 4 bases and J gave up 3 bases, with 10 bases separating them. Germline CDR1 reads LGHNT; CDR2 reads FRNRAP. In DNA form, the CDR3 reads TGTGCTAGTGGTTCCGGGTCAGACTACGAGCAGTACTTC. Amino acids: CASGSGSDYEQYF.

The sample holds many counts of this clonotype. DNA for the CDR3: TGTGCCAGCGCCTCCCTCGGGGGTCCTGAAGCTTTCTTT. It encodes CASASLGGPEAFF. This sequence joins TRBV6-6 and TRBJ1-1; TRBD1 might be the D (5 bases). The CDR3 is 13 residues long. The germline gives CDR1 MNHNY, CDR2 SVGAGI (reference sequence). Trimming left V 8 bases short and J 6 bases short, with 16 bases between.

This clonotype was seen at least ten times. The rearrangement links TRBV14 to TRBJ2-5, with D maybe TRBD2 (5 bases). Trimming removed 2 bases at V and 5 bases at J, with 9 bases between. The CDR3 has 13 residues. Germline V gene lookup returns CDR1 SGHDN and CDR2 FVKESK. CDR3 DNA sequence: TGTGCCAGCAGCCAATTCCCGGGGGAGACCCAGTACTTC. This gives the protein CASSQFPGETQYF. Variable domain in full (rest from reference TRBV14 and TRBJ2-5): EAGVTQFPSHSVIEKGQTVTLRCDPISGHDNLYWYRRVMGKEIKFLLHFVKESKQDESGMPNNRFLAERTGGTYSTLKVQPAELEDSGVYFCASSQFPGETQYFGPGTRLLVL.

The J gene is TRBJ1-2, the V gene TRBV6-2 or TRBV6-3; D unclear. The V end was cut by 5 bases, the J end by 7 bases, with 17 bases between. Looked up from germline, CDR1 is MNHEY and CDR2 is SVGEGT. There are 14 residues in the CDR3. CDR3 nucleotides: TGTGCCAGCAGTCTCTATAACGAGGCTAGTGGCTACACCTTC. Protein: CASSLYNEASGYTF.

Many counts were recorded for this clonotype. The chain carries TRBV15 and TRBJ2-5; weak D call: TRBD2 (5 bases). Germline V gives CDR1 LNHNV, CDR2 YYDKDF (reference sequence). The V end was cut by 1 base, the J end by 7 bases, with 10 bases between. The CDR3 is made up of 13 amino acids. The CDR3 nucleotides are TGTGCCACCAGCAGAGGCTCCGAGGGGACCCAGTACTTC. Its protein product is CATSRGSEGTQYF.

J is TRBJ2-5 and V is TRBV12-3 or TRBV12-4; possible D gene TRBD2, 6 bases. Trimming took 5 bases from V and 3 from J, leaving 19 bases between them. The CDR3 totals 16 residues. CDR3 residues: CASSPSGGKGEETQYF. CDR3 bases: TGTGCCAGCAGTCCCTCGGGCGGGAAGGGAGAAGAGACCCAGTACTTC.

This clonotype was seen ten or more times. The CDR3 nucleotides read TGCAGTGCTAGACGCAGGGCAGGGCTAAATTCACCCCTCCACTTT. Amino acid sequence: CSARRRAGLNSPLHF. The chain has TRBV20-1 and TRBJ1-6, with D possibly TRBD1 on 5 matching bases. Germline values: CDR1 DFQATT, CDR2 SNEGSKA (reference sequence). V was trimmed by 2 bases and J by 7 bases, leaving 15 bases between them. The CDR3 is made up of 15 amino acids.

This clonotype came up many times. This chain connects TRBV6-5 to TRBJ1-1; D might be TRBD1 (6 bases). Trimming stripped 0 bases from V and 1 base from J, with 15 bases between. Germline lookup yields CDR1 MNHEY and CDR2 SVGAGI. The length of the CDR3 is 17 residues. DNA of the CDR3: TGTGCCAGCAGTTACTCTTCGAGGGGGTATAAGAACACTGAAGCTTTCTTT. This codes for CASSYSSRGYKNTEAFF.

This clonotype was seen at least ten times. J is TRBJ2-7 and V is TRBV24-1; D remains unclear. Trimming removed 5 bases from V and 1 base from J, with 8 bases in between. Per the germline V gene, CDR1 is KGHDR and CDR2 is SFDVKD. CDR3 length: 13 amino acids. The CDR3 DNA sequence: TGTGCCACCAGTGGATACAATTCCTACGAGCAGTACTTC. It translates to CATSGYNSYEQYF.

The chain links TRBV28 to TRBJ1-2; tentatively, D is TRBD1 (5 bases). The V and J ends lost 6 bases and 5 bases respectively, with 19 bases between them. CDR3 length: 15 amino acids. CDR1 is MDHEN and CDR2 is SYDVKM in the germline V gene. The CDR3 DNA follows: TGTGCCAGCAGCCCCGGGACGGGCGTCCTGTATGGCTACACCTTC. Encoded protein: CASSPGTGVLYGYTF.

The table lists this clonotype with many counts. This chain links TRBV27 with TRBJ2-7; 9 nucleotides line up with TRBD2. V shed 6 bases, J shed 7 bases, and the junction held 19 bases outside the gene matches. From germline, CDR1 is MNHEY and CDR2 SMNVEV (reference sequence). CDR3 size: 17 residues. Here the CDR3 DNA reads TGTGCCAGCAGCCCGGACGTGGCTAGCGGGACTTGGTGGGAGCAGTACTTC. This translates into CASSPDVASGTWWEQYF.

At least ten counts were recorded for this clonotype. The chain links TRBV7-9 to TRBJ1-2, with a weak D call TRBD1 (5 bases). This CDR3 contains 15 residues. Germline CDR1 SEHNR, CDR2 FQNEAQ (reference sequence). V was cut by 5 bases and J by 8 bases, with 21 bases left in between. The CDR3 nucleotides read TGTGCCAGCAGCGCCCGAACAGGCACCAAAAGAGGCTACACCTTC. Translating it yields CASSARTGTKRGYTF.

This clonotype appeared many times. The gene calls are TRBV2 and TRBJ1-1; D is uncertain. Germline CDR1 and CDR2: SNHLY and FYNNEI. Trimming pared 4 bases from V and 1 base from J, leaving 7 bases between. This CDR3 is 13 amino acids long. CDR3 region: CASSVEENTEAFF. The CDR3 DNA sequence: TGTGCCAGCAGTGTGGAGGAGAACACTGAAGCTTTCTTT. Complete variable domain (other parts from reference TRBV2 and TRBJ1-1): EPEVTQTPSHQVTQMGQEVILRCVPISNHLYFYWYRQILGQKVEFLVSFYNNEISEKSEIFDDQFSVERPDGSNFTLKIRSTKLEDSAMYFCASSVEENTEAFFGQGTRLTVV.

This clonotype was counted many times. The germline gene is not matched at one end of the junction; a read error may be the cause. The CDR3: CAISQGATEALF. The CDR3, as DNA: TGTGCCATCAGCCAGGGGGCAACTGAAGCTCTCTTT. The V call is TRBV10-3, the J call TRBJ1-1, with 8 bases matching TRBD1. From germline, CDR1 is ENHRY and CDR2 SYGVKD. The CDR3 consists of 12 residues.

This clonotype was seen ten or more times. The chain carries TRBV27 and TRBJ1-1, with D perhaps TRBD1 (6 bases). CDR1 is MNHEY and CDR2 is SMNVEV in the germline V gene (reference sequence). CDR3 size: 14 residues. V was cut by 5 bases and J by 4 bases, with 14 bases left in between. The CDR3 bases are TGTGCCAGCAGTCGAACACAGGGTCGCACTGAAGCTTTCTTT. Translation: CASSRTQGRTEAFF.

This clonotype was seen at least ten times. The chain's CDR3 is CASSPSMTGFEAFF. CDR3 nucleotides: TGTGCCAGCTCACCCTCTATGACAGGGTTTGAAGCTTTCTTT. The chain combines TRBV18 with TRBJ1-1; 7 bases map to TRBD1. The CDR3 is made up of 14 amino acids. Germline trimming cut 3 bases from V and 7 bases from J; bases unmatched to any gene: 8. In germline, CDR1 is KGHSH, CDR2 LQKENI.

There are many counts of this clonotype. The V call is TRBV19, the J call TRBJ2-7; D remains ambiguous. This CDR3 has 13 residues. Germline V CDR1 and CDR2: LNHDA, SQIVND (reference sequence). Trimming took 0 bases from V and 6 from J, leaving 9 bases between them. CDR3 protein: CASSIDTSREQYF. The CDR3 nucleotides are TGTGCCAGTAGTATAGACACCTCGCGCGAGCAGTACTTC.

Ten or more counts support this clonotype. V is TRBV2 and J is TRBJ1-5; D might be TRBD1 (5 bases). Germline CDR1 reads SNHLY; CDR2 reads FYNNEI. This CDR3 region has 15 residues. Trimming cost V 6 bases and J 1 base, with 13 bases left between them. The CDR3 sequence: CASSDLKGSNQPQHF. The CDR3 DNA sequence: TGTGCCAGCAGCGATCTCAAGGGGAGCAATCAGCCCCAGCATTTT.

This clonotype was counted at least ten times. The J gene is TRBJ2-7, the V gene TRBV12-3 or TRBV12-4; 10 positions match TRBD1. CDR3 length: 15 residues. Trimming cost V 6 bases and J 1 base; bases outside gene matches: 6. CDR3 loop: CASRSTGGASYEQYF. Here the CDR3 DNA reads TGTGCCAGCAGATCGACAGGGGGCGCATCCTACGAGCAGTACTTC.